This T cell receptor beta chain was identified in a study of blood T cell repertoires in COVID-19. Study-level background: PBMCs, B-cell-depleted T cells, or T cells provided the cDNA or gDNA that made up the material.

This table comes from immunoSEQ multiplex PCR, and its TCRdb copy is limited to in-frame clones, with some not included. The sample holds about 220,000 clones, roughly 80% seen once. The Seattle site enrolled patients during active infection and followed them longitudinally. Sequenced input: peripheral blood. The clonotype comes from a woman between 65 and 79 years old with COVID-19, enrolled during active disease.

The CDR3 coding sequence is TGTGCCAGCAGTTACTCCGAGGGACAGGGTTACGACACTGAAGCTTTCTTT. Its translation is CASSYSEGQGYDTEAFF. This chain connects TRBV6-2 or TRBV6-3 to TRBJ1-1; 9 bases line up with TRBD1. Looked up from germline, CDR1 is MNHEY and CDR2 is SVGEGT. The CDR3 contains 17 residues. V shed 0 bases, J shed 3 bases, and the junction held 8 bases outside the gene matches.